One and the same sample provided the 28 T cell receptor beta chains below, sequenced in a study of blood T cell repertoires in COVID-19. TCRdb keeps only in-frame clones here, not all; method: immunoSEQ multiplex PCR. Among roughly 100,000 clones listed, 75% to 90% were seen once. The sequenced sample consisted of peripheral blood. Source of these receptors: a woman in her seventies with acute or convalescent COVID-19.

As for this clone: The sample carries other DNA sequences with the same CDR3. The chain recombines TRBV12-3 or TRBV12-4 with TRBJ2-2; D uncertain. There are 13 residues in the CDR3. V dropped 2 bases and J dropped 6 bases, with 7 bases sitting between them. DNA of the CDR3: TGTGCCAGCAGTTTAACGAGCGCCGGGGAGCTGTTTTTT. Encoded protein: CASSLTSAGELFF.

The chain carries TRBV5-1 and TRBJ1-4; TRBD1 matches 12 bases. The V and J ends lost 4 bases and 2 bases, in that order; junction bases with no gene match: 3. This CDR3 comprises 16 residues. In germline, CDR1 is SGHRS, CDR2 YFSETQ. The CDR3 region is CASSLGQGATNEKLFF. For the CDR3, the DNA is TGCGCCAGCAGCCTGGGACAGGGGGCCACTAATGAAAAACTGTTTTTT. Filled out from reference TRBV5-1 and TRBJ1-4, the complete variable domain reads KAGVTQTPRYLIKTRGQQVTLSCSPISGHRSVSWYQQTPGQGLQFLFEYFSETQRNKGNFPGRFSGRQFSNSRSEMNVSTLELGDSALYLCASSLGQGATNEKLFFGSGTQLSVL.

The V call is TRBV7-8, the J call TRBJ2-6; unclear D gene. The V gene's germline CDR1 is SGHVS and CDR2 FQNEAQ. CDR3 length: 16 amino acids. With 0 bases removed from V and 1 base from J, the gap between germline ends came to 7 bases. CDR3 sequence (DNA): TGTGCCAGCAGCTTAGCCGGGTTTTCTGGGGCCAACGTCCTGACTTTC. Residues: CASSLAGFSGANVLTF.

J is TRBJ2-1 and V is TRBV3-1 (or the pseudogene TRBV3-2); TRBD2 matches at 16 bases. The V segment lost 4 bases and the J segment 0 bases; nucleotides outside the gene matches: 6. The CDR3 has 19 residues. Germline values: CDR1 LGHDT, CDR2 YNNKEL (reference sequence). CDR3 region: CASSPQGLAGGNSYNEQFF. The DNA of the CDR3 is TGTGCCAGCAGCCCCCAGGGACTAGCGGGGGGGAACTCCTACAATGAGCAGTTCTTC.

CDR3 nucleotides: TGTGCCAGCAGCACCAGGCCTGGCGACACCGGGGAGCTGTTTTTT. It encodes CASSTRPGDTGELFF. The V gene is TRBV13, the J gene TRBJ2-2; unclear D gene. Germline V gives CDR1 PRHDT, CDR2 FYEKMQ (reference sequence). V lost 5 bases and J 3 bases, leaving 13 bases between the germline ends. CDR3 size: 15 residues.

The chain employs TRBV15 and TRBJ1-2; no definite D call. Germline V gene lookup returns CDR1 LNHNV and CDR2 YYDKDF (reference sequence). Trimming shortened V by 5 bases and J by 1 base, and 14 bases separated the two germline ends. The length of the CDR3 is 15 residues. CDR3 coding DNA: TGTGCCACCAGCGCAGGTCTGAAGGATAACTATGGCTACACCTTC. Protein sequence: CATSAGLKDNYGYTF.

In this sample, this clone turned up a few times. The chain has TRBV2 and TRBJ1-5; D not resolved. The V gene's germline CDR1 is SNHLY and CDR2 FYNNEI. CDR3 length equals 15 residues. With 2 bases removed from V and 7 bases from J, the gap between germline ends came to 15 bases. In nucleotides, the CDR3 is TGTGCCAGCAGTGAATTAGGACGGGGTTACCAGCCCCAGCATTTT. As protein: CASSELGRGYQPQHF. Looking up the rest from reference TRBV2 and TRBJ1-5 gives the full variable domain: EPEVTQTPSHQVTQMGQEVILRCVPISNHLYFYWYRQILGQKVEFLVSFYNNEISEKSEIFDDQFSVERPDGSNFTLKIRSTKLEDSAMYFCASSELGRGYQPQHFGDGTRLSIL.

The rearrangement links TRBV7-8 to TRBJ2-2; the D gene is possibly TRBD1 (6 bases). The CDR3 totals 15 residues. Germline assignment: CDR1 SGHVS and CDR2 FQNEAQ. V was clipped by 0 bases and J by 1 base, with 6 bases between them. As DNA, the CDR3 is TGTGCCAGCAGCTTAGCAGGGGGGAACACCGGGGAGCTGTTTTTT. Amino acid sequence: CASSLAGGNTGELFF.

This chain joins TRBV7-9 and TRBJ1-5; D not resolved. The V and J ends lost 1 base and 0 bases respectively, with 7 bases between them. The CDR3 contains 15 residues. Looked up from germline, CDR1 is SEHNR and CDR2 is FQNEAQ (reference sequence). CDR3: CASSLGEGSNQPQHF. The CDR3 DNA is TGTGCCAGCAGCTTAGGCGAGGGTAGCAATCAGCCCCAGCATTTT.

J is TRBJ1-4 and V is TRBV4-1, with D perhaps TRBD1 (6 bases). This CDR3 is 16 amino acids long. Trimming removed 3 bases at V and 7 bases at J, with 18 bases between. Germline CDR1 MGHRA, CDR2 YSYEKL. The DNA of the CDR3 is TGCGCCAGCAGCCACAGAGACAGGCTATCTAGTGAAAAACTGTTTTTT. Its protein product is CASSHRDRLSSEKLFF.

V and J are TRBV3-1 (or the pseudogene TRBV3-2) and TRBJ2-1, with a tentative D call TRBD2 (5 bases). CDR1 and CDR2 from the germline V gene are LGHDT and YNNKEL (reference sequence). V was trimmed by 4 bases and J by 4 bases, leaving 17 bases between them. The length of the CDR3 is 16 residues. As DNA, the CDR3 is TGTGCCAGCAGCCCACTCACAAGCGGAGTATACAATGAGCAGTTCTTC. Its protein product is CASSPLTSGVYNEQFF.

The CDR3 spells CASRGGGGYNEQFF. CDR3 DNA: TGTGCCAGCAGAGGGGGCGGGGGGTACAATGAGCAGTTCTTC. The rearrangement links TRBV6-5 to TRBJ2-1; D may be TRBD2 (8 bases). Germline CDR1 is MNHEY and CDR2 is SVGAGI. The CDR3 sequence is 14 residues long. Trimming shortened V by 6 bases and J by 4 bases, and 13 bases separated the two germline ends.

The J gene is TRBJ1-5, the V gene TRBV5-8, with a possible D match to TRBD1 (6 bases). V was pared by 4 bases and J by 0 bases, with 11 bases between. The germline gives CDR1 SGHTS, CDR2 YDEGEE. This CDR3 comprises 15 residues. The DNA of the CDR3 is TGTGCCAGCAGCACCAGGGGTTATAGCAATCAGCCCCAGCATTTT. It is translated as CASSTRGYSNQPQHF.

The table lists this clone with a count of one. The J gene is TRBJ1-1, the V gene TRBV7-6; D possibly corresponds to TRBD1 (5 bases). The V end was cut by 0 bases, the J end by 2 bases, with 22 bases between. CDR1 and CDR2 (germline): SGHVS, FNYEAQ. The CDR3 has 19 amino acids. The CDR3 DNA is TGTGCCAGCAGCTTAGCGATACGCGGGACCCACAAAGGAAACACTGAAGCTTTCTTT. This encodes CASSLAIRGTHKGNTEAFF.

The V call is TRBV28, the J call TRBJ2-2; D is unclear. The CDR3 runs to 11 residues. The germline V gene encodes CDR1 MDHEN and CDR2 SYDVKM. Trimming took off 7 bases at V and 4 bases at J, with 4 bases between the two ends. The CDR3 region has the DNA TGTGCCAGCACTAGCACCGGGGAGCTGTTTTTT. Its protein product is CASTSTGELFF.

This clone was seen just once. The chain links TRBV5-5 to TRBJ2-7; 9 bases fit TRBD1. The CDR3 covers 15 residues. J was trimmed by 2 bases and V by 0 bases; bases with no gene match: 3. Looked up from germline, CDR1 is SGHKS and CDR2 is YYEKEE (reference sequence). CDR3 residues: CASSLDWDRAYEQYF. The DNA for the CDR3 is TGTGCCAGCAGCTTGGACTGGGACAGGGCCTACGAGCAGTACTTC.

The rearrangement uses TRBV6-2 or TRBV6-3 and TRBJ1-5; no definite D call. The ends were cut back, 2 bases at V and 4 bases at J, with 6 bases in the middle. CDR1 and CDR2 from the germline V gene are MNHEY and SVGEGT. The CDR3 extends over 13 amino acids. Written as DNA, the CDR3 is TGTGCCAGCAGTTACATCAGGAATCAGCCCCAGCATTTT. It specifies CASSYIRNQPQHF.

This chain uses TRBV5-4 with TRBJ2-3, with D tentatively TRBD2 (7 bases). CDR3 length equals 15 residues. Trimming cost V 2 bases and J 6 bases, with 16 bases left between them. Germline-derived CDR1 and CDR2 are SGHNT and YYREEE (reference sequence). DNA for the CDR3: TGTGCCAGCAGCTTTGGGGGGGGGCGCGGGGATACGCAGTATTTT. This translates into CASSFGGGRGDTQYF.

The chain uses TRBV7-9 and TRBJ2-4; TRBD1 matches 12 bases. Germline lookup yields CDR1 SEHNR and CDR2 FQNEAQ (reference sequence). The CDR3 is 18 amino acids. Trimming at V came to 1 base and at J to 2 bases, leaving 6 bases not matched to a gene. CDR3 coding DNA: TGTGCCAGCAGCTTAGGGGGGACAGGGGGCGCACCCAAAAACATTCAGTACTTC. Amino acid sequence: CASSLGGTGGAPKNIQYF.

The V and J genes are TRBV28 and TRBJ1-5; D perhaps matches TRBD1 (5 bases). Trimming took 2 bases from V and 6 from J, leaving 17 bases between them. The CDR3 contains 16 residues. CDR1 and CDR2 from the germline V gene are MDHEN and SYDVKM. The CDR3 bases are TGTGCCAGCAGTTTAATCAGGGTGCCGACAAGTCAGCCCCAGCATTTT. The encoded protein is CASSLIRVPTSQPQHF.

V gene TRBV28 combines with J gene TRBJ1-2; D gene ambiguous. Germline values: CDR1 MDHEN, CDR2 SYDVKM. The CDR3 spans 16 residues. Trimming took 6 bases from V and 3 from J, leaving 20 bases between them. CDR3: CASSSSWTSEDYGYTF. Here the CDR3 DNA reads TGTGCCAGCAGCTCGTCCTGGACTTCGGAGGACTATGGCTACACCTTC.

Written as DNA, the CDR3 is TGTGCCAGTTGGAGGGCTAGTTCCTACGAGCAGTACTTC. Protein product: CASWRASSYEQYF. The chain links TRBV27 to TRBJ2-7; tentative D call: TRBD2 (6 bases). This CDR3 is 13 amino acids long. Per the germline V gene, CDR1 is MNHEY and CDR2 is SMNVEV (reference sequence). Trimming removed 9 bases at V and 1 base at J, with 13 bases between.

The chain joins TRBV12-3 or TRBV12-4 to TRBJ2-1; D gene ambiguous. Between the trimmed V and J ends, which lost 2 bases and 8 bases, there was a span of 10 bases. The CDR3 is 13 residues long. CDR3 in amino acids: CASSLKPYYEQFF. For the CDR3, the DNA is TGTGCCAGCAGTTTAAAACCGTACTATGAGCAGTTCTTC.

In DNA, the CDR3 is TGTGCCAGCAGCCTAAACAGGGTAACAGATACGCAGTATTTT. Amino acid sequence: CASSLNRVTDTQYF. The chain links TRBV3-1 (or the pseudogene TRBV3-2) to TRBJ2-3, with D maybe TRBD1 (6 bases). V was clipped by 4 bases and J by 3 bases, with 11 bases between them. Germline V gene sequence: CDR1 LGHDT, CDR2 YNNKEL (reference sequence). CDR3 length: 14 residues.

This chain links TRBV6-6 with TRBJ1-4, with D possibly matching TRBD1 (6 bases). Trimming removed 11 bases from V and 0 bases from J, with 10 bases in between. CDR1 and CDR2 from the germline V gene are MNHNY and SVGAGI (reference sequence). The CDR3 runs to 13 residues. CDR3 loop: CASNRATNEKLFF. In nucleotides, the CDR3 is TGTGCCTCAAACAGGGCAACTAATGAAAAACTGTTTTTT.

This sequence joins TRBV19 and TRBJ1-1; 9 nucleotides match TRBD1. CDR3 length equals 15 residues. The germline V gene has CDR1 LNHDA and CDR2 SQIVND (reference sequence). V gave up 6 bases and J gave up 7 bases; unmatched junction bases: 12. The CDR3 is CASSDRGKGGDEAFF. The CDR3 DNA sequence: TGTGCCAGTAGCGACAGGGGGAAAGGGGGGGATGAAGCTTTCTTT.

V is TRBV9 and J is TRBJ2-2; 8 bases are a match to TRBD2. The germline gives CDR1 SGDLS, CDR2 YYNGEE. Trimming removed 4 bases from V and 7 bases from J; junction bases left unmatched: 9. The CDR3 covers 15 residues. The CDR3: CASSTSGLDNGELFF. In DNA, the CDR3 is TGTGCCAGCAGCACGTCGGGACTAGATAACGGGGAGCTGTTTTTT.

J is TRBJ1-4 and V is TRBV28, with 9 bases aligning to TRBD1. Germline assignment: CDR1 MDHEN and CDR2 SYDVKM. Trimming cost V 6 bases and J 11 bases; bases outside gene matches: 10. The CDR3 consists of 14 residues. This chain's CDR3 is CASRLRDRVEKLFF. DNA of the CDR3: TGTGCCAGCAGGCTCCGGGACAGGGTCGAGAAACTGTTTTTT. Using reference TRBV28 and TRBJ1-4 for the parts outside the CDR3, the full variable domain is DVKVTQSSRYLVKRTGEKVFLECVQDMDHENMFWYRQDPGLGLRLIYFSYDVKMKEKGDIPEGYSVSREKKERFSLILESASTNQTSMYLCASRLRDRVEKLFFGSGTQLSVL.